Listed below are T cell receptor beta chains from one sample, sequenced in a study of PD-1 blockade in classical Hodgkin lymphoma. Using immunoSEQ multiplex PCR, the repertoire was profiled, and TCRdb retains in-frame clones only, with some absent. The table lists about 7,100 clones, more than 60% of them singletons. Sequencing was done on a sample of peripheral blood mononuclear cells (PBMCs). These receptor sequences come from a human donor with classical Hodgkin lymphoma. Both conserved end residues are part of each CDR3. The D gene is left open where the match is weak. Rows may omit the clone size; those that give it use once, few, many or a size class.

>TRBV30|TRBD1|TRBJ1-2|.
TGTGCCCAAACCGGGACAGGGGGTCCGTATGGCTACACCTTC
CAQTGTGGPYGYTF
>TRBV7-9|.|TRBJ2-7|.
TGTGCCAGCAGCTCTGGGGGATGGGTCGAGCAGTACTTC
CASSSGGWVEQYF
>TRBV18|.|TRBJ2-3|.
TGTGCCAGCTCACCTCCCGGGGATACGCAGTATTTT
CASSPPGDTQYF
>TRBV18|.|TRBJ1-2|.
TGTGCCAGCTCACCAGGGGTAGCCGATGGCTACACCTTC
CASSPGVADGYTF
>TRBV5-1|TRBD2|TRBJ2-7|.
TGCGCCAGCACCACCGGGAGGGGTGGGGGCCTCTACGAGCAGTACTTC
CASTTGRGGGLYEQYF
>TRBV6-1|.|TRBJ1-1|once
TGTGCCAGCACAGTTGCGGGGGGCACTGAAGCTTTCTTT
CASTVAGGTEAFF
>TRBV18|.|TRBJ1-5|few
TGTGCCAGCTCACGAGAATGGGGTCAGCCCCAGCATTTT
CASSREWGQPQHF
>TRBV6-1|.|TRBJ1-6|.
TGTGCCAGCAGTGCGACAGCTAGCTCCTATAATTCACCCCTCCACTTT
CASSATASSYNSPLHF
>TRBV2|TRBD1|TRBJ2-3|.
TGTGCCAGCAGTAGGGACAGGGGTACAGATACGCAGTATTTT
CASSRDRGTDTQYF
>TRBV7-9|.|TRBJ1-5|.
TGTGCCAGCAGCCCGACTGACACCAATCAGCCCCAGCATTTT
CASSPTDTNQPQHF
>TRBV28|TRBD1|TRBJ1-5|.
TGTGCCAGCAGGCCCCGGCTGACAGGGGGAACTCAGCCCCAGCATTTT
CASRPRLTGGTQPQHF
>TRBV2|.|TRBJ1-6|.
TGTGCCAGCAGAAAGACCGTGGCACCCCTCCACTTT
CASRKTVAPLHF
>TRBV7-2|TRBD1|TRBJ1-2|.
TGTGCCAGCAGCTTAAGCAGGGGGGATAGCTACACCTTC
CASSLSRGDSYTF
>TRBV6-5|TRBD2|TRBJ2-4|.
TGTGCCAGCAGCCGGGGGGTACGGACGAAGAACATTCAGTACTTC
CASSRGVRTKNIQYF
>TRBV6-1|.|TRBJ2-5|.
TGTGCCAGCAGTGATGAAAGGGGGGAGACCCAGTACTTC
CASSDERGETQYF
>TRBV30|.|TRBJ1-1|.
TGTGCCTGGGGACGAAGCTTCAGAGCTTTCTTT
CAWGRSFRAFF
>TRBV7-8|TRBD1|TRBJ2-5|.
TGTGCCAGCAGCTTCGTCAGTGGCAGGACAGGGGCCCAGTACTTC
CASSFVSGRTGAQYF
>TRBV2|.|TRBJ2-7|.
TGTGCCAGCAGCCCGGACTCTGCGGGGAACTACGAGCAGTACTTC
CASSPDSAGNYEQYF
>TRBV28|.|TRBJ1-1|once
TGTGCCAGCAGTTTAGGAAACACTGAAGCTTTCTTT
CASSLGNTEAFF
>TRBV6-1|.|TRBJ2-1|.
TGTGCCATCCATGACCCCGGGGGATACAATGAGCAGTTCTTC
CAIHDPGGYNEQFF
>TRBV11-2|TRBD1|TRBJ2-7|.
TGTGCCAGCAGCCTCAAGGATGGGACAGGGTACCCGAAACTATGGGAGCAGTACTTC
CASSLKDGTGYPKLWEQYF
>TRBV6-1|.|TRBJ2-2|.
TGTGCCAGCAGTGAAAAGGCAGGGGCGGGCGGGGAGCTGTTTTTT
CASSEKAGAGGELFF
>TRBV7-9|.|TRBJ2-1|.
TGTGCCAGCAGCTTAGGAGGGAGTGCGAATGAGCAGTTCTTC
CASSLGGSANEQFF
>TRBV19|TRBD1|TRBJ1-2|few
TGTGCCAGTAGTATTTCCGGACAGGGCTACTATGGCTACACCTTC
CASSISGQGYYGYTF
>TRBV7-8|.|TRBJ1-6|medium-sized
TGTGCCAGCAGCCTCCTTCGGATGGGGAATTCACCCCTCCACTTT
CASSLLRMGNSPLHF
>TRBV19|TRBD1|TRBJ1-2|.
TGTGCCAGTAGTACATCAGGGGGCCATGGCTACACCTTC
CASSTSGGHGYTF
>TRBV28|.|TRBJ1-5|.
TGTGCCAGCAGTCCTTGGGGTTTCGGGAATCAGCCCCAGCATTTT
CASSPWGFGNQPQHF
>TRBV7-8|.|TRBJ2-1|.
TGTGCCAGCAGCTGGGCAGATAGTTACAATGAGCAGTTCTTC
CASSWADSYNEQFF
>TRBV5-6|.|TRBJ2-1|.
TGTGCCAGCAGCTTGGACAGACGGGAGCAGTTCTTC
CASSLDRREQFF
>TRBV5-6|.|TRBJ2-2|.
TGTGCCAGCAGCTTTATGGACTTTTTCACCGGGGAGCTGTTTTTT
CASSFMDFFTGELFF
>TRBV27|.|TRBJ2-3|.
TGTGCCAGCAGTTTATGGGACGGGAGCACAGATACGCAGTATTTT
CASSLWDGSTDTQYF
>TRBV10-3|TRBD2|TRBJ2-1|.
TGTGCCATCAGTGAGACTAGCGGGGGGGTTCCATCCTACAATGAGCAGTTCTTC
CAISETSGGVPSYNEQFF
>TRBV6-1|.|TRBJ2-7|few
TGTGCCAGCAGTGGGCGGCAGGGCGCCTACGAGCAGTACTTC
CASSGRQGAYEQYF
>TRBV7-6|.|TRBJ2-5|.
TGTGCCAGCAGCTTAGACTGGCAAGAGACCCAGTACTTC
CASSLDWQETQYF
>TRBV7-6|.|TRBJ1-3|once
TGTGCCAGCAGCCCTGGAGGACAGCTCTCTGGAAACACCATATATTTT
CASSPGGQLSGNTIYF
>TRBV5-1|TRBD1|TRBJ2-7|few
TGCGCCAGCAGCTGGGGGACAGGGGCCTACGAGCAGTACTTC
CASSWGTGAYEQYF
>TRBV6-1|TRBD1|TRBJ2-5|few
TGTGCCAGCAGTAGGGGCAGGGGGATCGAGACCCAGTACTTC
CASSRGRGIETQYF
>TRBV7-8|.|TRBJ2-3|.
TGTGCCAGCAGCACCCTAGGAGGGGTGCTAGCAGGAAAGGGTACGCAGTATTTT
CASSTLGGVLAGKGTQYF
>TRBV18|TRBD1|TRBJ2-3|.
TGTGCCAGCTCACCACCGACAGGGGGCGCGTCAAATACGCAGTATTTT
CASSPPTGGASNTQYF
>TRBV18|TRBD2|TRBJ2-5|.
TGTGCCAGCTCACCATATGTAACTAGCGGGAGAAGGACCCAAGAGACCCAGTACTTC
CASSPYVTSGRRTQETQYF
>TRBV5-1|TRBD1|TRBJ2-5|.
TGCGCCAGCAGCCAGGGACAGGGGACCCAGTACTTC
CASSQGQGTQYF